This T cell receptor beta chain was sequenced during a study of blood T cell repertoires in COVID-19. The J segment lost 8 bases and the V segment lost 5 bases, leaving 2 bases of the junction unmatched. In germline, CDR1 is LNHDA, CDR2 SQIVND (reference sequence). CDR3 length: 12 residues. Measured with immunoSEQ multiplex PCR; TCRdb has only the in-frame clones, and not every one. Seen here are about 250,000 clones, 88% observed once, and the top ten hold just under 0.8%. This sequence was found in a young woman with acute or convalescent COVID-19. V is TRBV19 and J is TRBJ2-1; TRBD2 matches 8 bases. Sequenced sample: peripheral blood. This chain's CDR3 is CASSDGGDEQFF. The CDR3 DNA follows: TGTGCCAGTAGTGACGGGGGGGATGAGCAGTTCTTC.